The 30 T cell receptor beta chains presented below share a single source sample, sequenced in a study of response to subunit inactivated influenza vaccine. TCRdb analysed the RT-PCR reads with MiXCR anew, one entry per CDR3 protein. The sample lists more than 150,000 distinct CDR3 sequences, nearly 9.5% occurring once. The source material was non-naive T cells sorted from PBMCs, sampled on the day of vaccination. The receptors originated from a man between 50 and 59 years old who received an inactivated influenza vaccine.

This clonotype came up a few times. The chain has TRBV20-1 and TRBJ1-1; TRBD1 might be the D (6 bases). In germline, CDR1 is DFQATT, CDR2 SNEGSKA (reference sequence). Trimming pared 0 bases from V and 4 bases from J, leaving 12 bases between. The CDR3 contains 14 residues. CDR3 coding DNA: TGCAGTGCTAGAGAGCTGGGGGCGAGCACTGAAGCTTTCTTT. It translates to CSARELGASTEAFF.

The chain carries TRBV11-3 and TRBJ2-7; no reliable D call. The CDR3 is 13 amino acids. V lost 1 base, J lost 6 bases, and 10 bases lay in between. The V gene's germline CDR1 is SGHNT and CDR2 YENEEA. In DNA form, the CDR3 reads TGTGCCAGCAGCTTAGGGTCTGTGGGCGAGCAGTACTTC. It yields the protein CASSLGSVGEQYF.

Only a few counts were recorded for this clonotype. V gene TRBV29-1 combines with J gene TRBJ2-3; no definite D call. CDR1 and CDR2 (germline): SQVTM, ANQGSEA. The CDR3 loop spans 11 amino acids. With 4 bases removed from V and 2 bases from J, the gap between germline ends came to 4 bases. In nucleotides, the CDR3 is TGCAGCGTTGTCCCCACAGATACGCAGTATTTT. It encodes CSVVPTDTQYF.

The rearrangement links TRBV4-1 to TRBJ2-5; D remains ambiguous. This CDR3 is 20 amino acids long. Germline V lookup: CDR1 MGHRA, CDR2 YSYEKL. The V end lost 1 base, the J end lost 2 bases, and 26 bases lay between the germline ends. The CDR3 here is CASSQVGLGFARLGQETQYF. The CDR3 DNA reads as TGCGCCAGCAGCCAAGTTGGTCTCGGGTTTGCTCGCTTAGGGCAAGAGACCCAGTACTTC.

The table lists this clonotype with many counts. The chain recombines TRBV7-2 with TRBJ2-6; possible D gene TRBD1, 5 bases. Trimming shortened V by 3 bases and J by 0 bases, and 9 bases separated the two germline ends. The CDR3 covers 16 residues. CDR1 and CDR2 from the germline V gene are SGHTA and FQGNSA. The CDR3 DNA follows: TGTGCCAGCAGCTTTCAGGGCCACTCTGGGGCCAACGTCCTGACTTTC. Its protein is CASSFQGHSGANVLTF.

This clonotype has a count of ten or more. The chain carries TRBV11-2 and TRBJ1-1, with D uncertain. The CDR3 loop spans 13 amino acids. Trimming took off 0 bases at V and 1 base at J, with 3 bases between the two ends. Germline-derived CDR1 and CDR2 are SGHAT and FQNNGV. CDR3 DNA: TGTGCCAGCAGCTTAGACCAGAACACTGAAGCTTTCTTT. This encodes CASSLDQNTEAFF.

This clonotype was seen many times. The J gene is TRBJ2-7, the V gene TRBV10-3; 8 bases line up with TRBD2. V shed 6 bases and J 0 bases; nucleotides not matched to a gene: 7. Germline V CDR1 and CDR2: ENHRY, SYGVKD. This CDR3 is built from 15 residues. CDR3 in DNA: TGTGCCATCAGGCCCACTAGCGGCCCCTCCTACGAGCAGTACTTC. This translates into CAIRPTSGPSYEQYF.

The sample holds many counts of this clonotype. This chain links TRBV5-1 with TRBJ2-3; D gene ambiguous. CDR3 length: 16 residues. V dropped 0 bases and J dropped 0 bases, with 11 bases sitting between them. CDR1 and CDR2 (germline): SGHRS, YFSETQ. CDR3 coding DNA: TGCGCCAGCAGCTTGGATGCCATATATAGCACAGATACGCAGTATTTT. Translating gives CASSLDAIYSTDTQYF.

V usage is TRBV19 and J usage is TRBJ2-7; 7 bases are shared with TRBD1. CDR3 length: 14 amino acids. CDR1 and CDR2 from the germline V gene are LNHDA and SQIVND (reference sequence). The ends lost 3 bases at V and 3 bases at J; junction bases unmatched: 5. The CDR3 bases are TGTGCCAGTAGTATCCGGACAGGCCTCTACGAGCAGTACTTC. Residues: CASSIRTGLYEQYF.

The CDR3: CASSLGTGGFPDTQYF. The CDR3 region has the DNA TGTGCCAGCAGCTTAGGAACAGGGGGTTTCCCAGATACGCAGTATTTT. This chain uses TRBV7-8 with TRBJ2-3; TRBD1 matches 8 bases. Germline CDR1 SGHVS, CDR2 FQNEAQ. The CDR3 sequence is 16 residues long. V trimming: 1 base; J trimming: 4 bases; junction bases outside the gene matches: 7. Full variable domain (remainder filled in from reference TRBV7-8 and TRBJ2-3): GAGVSQSPRYKVAKRGQDVALRCDPISGHVSLFWYQQALGQGPEFLTYFQNEAQLDKSGLPSDRFFAERPEGSVSTLKIQRTQQEDSAVYLCASSLGTGGFPDTQYFGPGTRLTVL.

This clonotype showed up just a few times. The CDR3 loop reads CASSLGRAGLGRDTQYF. DNA for the CDR3: TGTGCCAGCAGCTTAGGTCGGGCAGGTTTAGGTAGAGATACGCAGTATTTT. V usage is TRBV7-2 and J usage is TRBJ2-3, with D unresolved. The germline V gene encodes CDR1 SGHTA and CDR2 FQGNSA. With 1 base removed from V and 5 bases from J, the gap between germline ends came to 19 bases. The CDR3 consists of 17 residues. The complete variable domain, with remaining parts taken from reference TRBV7-2 and TRBJ2-3, reads GAGVSQSPSNKVTEKGKDVELRCDPISGHTALYWYRQSLGQGLEFLIYFQGNSAPDKSGLPSDRFSAERTGGSVSTLTIQRTQQEDSAVYLCASSLGRAGLGRDTQYFGPGTRLTVL.

This clonotype appeared many times. The V and J genes are TRBV10-3 and TRBJ1-3; D perhaps matches TRBD1 (5 bases). Trimming removed 6 bases from V and 0 bases from J, with 6 bases in between. The CDR3 is made up of 13 amino acids. The germline V gene has CDR1 ENHRY and CDR2 SYGVKD. The CDR3 region has the DNA TGTGCCATCAGGGACAACTCTGGAAACACCATATATTTT. Amino acids: CAIRDNSGNTIYF.

The rearrangement uses TRBV7-9 and TRBJ2-5, with D possibly TRBD2 on 6 matching bases. Trimming pared 1 base from V and 4 bases from J, leaving 10 bases between. CDR1 is SEHNR, CDR2 FQNEAQ, per germline (reference sequence). The CDR3 is 14 residues long. The CDR3 sequence is CASSLGRGIETQYF. The DNA of the CDR3 is TGTGCCAGCAGCTTAGGTCGCGGGATAGAGACCCAGTACTTC.

The chain recombines TRBV6-2 or TRBV6-3 with TRBJ2-1, with D perhaps being TRBD1 or TRBD2 (5 bases each). From germline, CDR1 is MNHEY and CDR2 SVGEGT. This CDR3 is 15 amino acids long. The germline V and J ends were trimmed by 6 bases and 3 bases, with 15 bases remaining between them. The CDR3 region is CASSDRGVNYNEQFF. CDR3 DNA sequence: TGTGCCAGCAGCGATCGAGGGGTGAACTACAATGAGCAGTTCTTC.

V and J are TRBV18 and TRBJ1-3, with 7 nucleotides matching TRBD1. This CDR3 is built from 14 residues. CDR1 and CDR2 from the germline V gene are KGHSH and LQKENI. V shed 4 bases and J 7 bases; nucleotides not matched to a gene: 7. CDR3 residues: CASSRETGSNTIYF. The CDR3 DNA reads TGTGCCAGCTCACGAGAGACAGGGTCGAACACCATATATTTT.

This clonotype was picked up many times. The rearrangement uses TRBV4-2 and TRBJ2-3; D unclear. CDR1 LGHNA and CDR2 YNFKEQ come from the germline V gene. The V end lost 0 bases, the J end lost 6 bases, and 19 bases lay between the germline ends. The CDR3 totals 17 residues. This CDR3 is CASSQETSPNLVDTQYF. CDR3 DNA sequence: TGTGCCAGCAGCCAAGAGACTTCCCCCAACCTTGTTGATACGCAGTATTTT.

At least ten counts were recorded for this clonotype. This chain connects TRBV28 to TRBJ1-5; possibly TRBD1 for D (5 bases). Per the germline V gene, CDR1 is MDHEN and CDR2 is SYDVKM. V lost 6 bases to trimming and J lost 5 bases, with 17 bases between them. This CDR3 is built from 15 residues. As DNA, the CDR3 is TGTGCCAGCAGCCGTAGGGGACGGATGTATCAGCCCCAGCATTTT. This encodes CASSRRGRMYQPQHF.

This clonotype was picked up a small number of times. The chain joins TRBV5-5 to TRBJ2-4; 11 bases line up with TRBD1. CDR3 size: 16 residues. Germline CDR1 is SGHKS and CDR2 is YYEKEE (reference sequence). Germline trimming cut 1 base from V and 8 bases from J; bases unmatched to any gene: 8. CDR3 coding DNA: TGTGCCAGCAGCTTGTCCGGGACAGGGGGTTTGGACATTCAGTACTTC. It is translated as CASSLSGTGGLDIQYF. Filled out from reference TRBV5-5 and TRBJ2-4, the complete variable domain reads DAGVTQSPTHLIKTRGQQVTLRCSPISGHKSVSWYQQVLGQGPQFIFQYYEKEERGRGNFPDRFSARQFPNYSSELNVNALLLGDSALYLCASSLSGTGGLDIQYFGAGTRLSVL.

The rearrangement joins TRBV5-1 to TRBJ1-1; D perhaps matches TRBD1 (5 bases). V lost 0 bases and J 1 base, leaving 10 bases between the germline ends. CDR1 is SGHRS and CDR2 is YFSETQ in the germline V gene. There are 15 residues in the CDR3. In DNA form, the CDR3 reads TGCGCCAGCAGCTTGGCGGGGGTTTCGAACACTGAAGCTTTCTTT. It is translated as CASSLAGVSNTEAFF.

This clonotype was detected ten times or more. The chain combines TRBV2 with TRBJ2-3; 8 nucleotides match TRBD1. CDR1 and CDR2 from the germline V gene are SNHLY and FYNNEI. CDR3 length: 16 amino acids. The V and J ends lost 6 bases and 1 base, in that order; junction bases with no gene match: 9. CDR3 sequence reads: CASRARTGPGTDTQYF. In nucleotides, the CDR3 is TGTGCCAGCAGGGCCCGGACAGGGCCCGGCACAGATACGCAGTATTTT. Looking up the rest from reference TRBV2 and TRBJ2-3 gives the full variable domain: EPEVTQTPSHQVTQMGQEVILRCVPISNHLYFYWYRQILGQKVEFLVSFYNNEISEKSEIFDDQFSVERPDGSNFTLKIRSTKLEDSAMYFCASRARTGPGTDTQYFGPGTRLTVL.

This clonotype was observed a few times. The chain couples TRBV28 to TRBJ1-5; D is unclear. Germline V CDR1 and CDR2: MDHEN, SYDVKM. The V gene lost 7 bases and the J gene lost 6 bases, with 10 bases spanning the gap. The CDR3 totals 12 residues. The CDR3 sequence: CASTLWGQPQHF. The CDR3 region has the DNA TGTGCCAGCACCTTGTGGGGTCAGCCCCAGCATTTT.

The V call is TRBV30, the J call TRBJ2-6; D unclear. Germline V CDR1 and CDR2: GTSNPN, SVGIG (reference sequence). V was cut by 2 bases and J by 1 base, with 3 bases left in between. The CDR3 sequence is 13 residues long. The CDR3 spells CAWSKSGANVLTF. The CDR3 region has the DNA TGTGCCTGGAGTAAATCTGGGGCCAACGTCCTGACTTTC.

This clonotype was counted many times. This chain uses TRBV7-2 with TRBJ2-7; the D gene is possibly TRBD2 (5 bases). The V gene lost 5 bases and the J gene lost 9 bases, with 11 bases spanning the gap. CDR3 size: 11 residues. Germline loops: CDR1 SGHTA, CDR2 FQGNSA. CDR3 nucleotides: TGTGCCAGCAGCCAGTCCGGGGTGCAGTACTTC. Its translation: CASSQSGVQYF.

This sequence joins TRBV20-1 and TRBJ1-6; 8 bases align to TRBD1. Germline V lookup: CDR1 DFQATT, CDR2 SNEGSKA (reference sequence). Trimming at V came to 5 bases and at J to 6 bases, leaving 6 bases not matched to a gene. The length of the CDR3 is 14 residues. DNA of the CDR3: TGCAGTGCTTCCCAGACAGGGGCTAATTCACCCCTCCACTTT. The encoded protein is CSASQTGANSPLHF.

This clonotype was seen a handful of times. This chain uses TRBV7-9 with TRBJ2-2, with 10 bases aligning to TRBD2. The trim removed 5 bases at V and 4 bases at J, leaving 7 bases unmatched. The V gene's germline CDR1 is SEHNR and CDR2 FQNEAQ (reference sequence). The CDR3 is made up of 16 amino acids. The CDR3 reads CASSLSGTSATGELFF. In nucleotides, the CDR3 is TGTGCCAGCAGCCTCTCCGGGACTAGCGCCACCGGGGAGCTGTTTTTT.

The chain combines TRBV5-1 with TRBJ2-5, with TRBD2 identical over 7 bases. V dropped 0 bases and J dropped 5; count of bases not matched to a gene: 19. In germline, CDR1 is SGHRS, CDR2 YFSETQ. This CDR3 has 19 residues. The CDR3 DNA reads as TGCGCCAGCAGCTTGGGAGCGGGCCCGAGGGCGGGGGTCTGGGAGACCCAGTACTTC. It yields the protein CASSLGAGPRAGVWETQYF.

This clonotype has at least ten counts. V is TRBV5-1 and J is TRBJ2-2; D possibly matches TRBD1 or TRBD2 (5 bases each). The V end was cut by 0 bases, the J end by 4 bases, with 13 bases between. The CDR3 has 16 amino acids. From germline, CDR1 is SGHRS and CDR2 YFSETQ. Here the CDR3 DNA reads TGCGCCAGCAGCTTGGAGGGACGGACGACCACCGGGGAGCTGTTTTTT. Its protein product is CASSLEGRTTTGELFF.

This clonotype was found many times. The chain combines TRBV6-2 or TRBV6-3 with TRBJ2-1; 10 bases match TRBD2. With 4 bases clipped from V and 5 bases from J, the junction kept 11 bases outside the gene matches. Germline-derived CDR1 and CDR2 are MNHEY and SVGEGT. The CDR3 spans 17 residues. The CDR3 sequence is CASSSAGGTRIHNEQFF. As DNA, the CDR3 is TGTGCCAGCAGTTCAGCGGGGGGGACTAGGATTCACAATGAGCAGTTCTTC.

V usage is TRBV20-1 and J usage is TRBJ2-2; 13 bases align to TRBD2. This CDR3 is built from 15 residues. Germline loops: CDR1 DFQATT, CDR2 SNEGSKA (reference sequence). After removal of 7 bases from V and 0 bases from J, the junction contained 2 bases not matched to a gene. In DNA form, the CDR3 reads TGCAGTGGGACTAGCGGGAGTGCGAACACCGGGGAGCTGTTTTTT. It yields the protein CSGTSGSANTGELFF.

This clonotype appeared a few times. The chain is built from TRBV9 and TRBJ2-1, with 9 bases lining up with TRBD1. In germline, CDR1 is SGDLS, CDR2 YYNGEE. V lost 4 bases, J lost 5 bases, and 7 bases stayed unmatched. The CDR3 spans 15 residues. As DNA, the CDR3 is TGTGCCAGCAGCACCCGGGACAGGGAAGACAATGAGCAGTTCTTC. Its protein product is CASSTRDREDNEQFF.